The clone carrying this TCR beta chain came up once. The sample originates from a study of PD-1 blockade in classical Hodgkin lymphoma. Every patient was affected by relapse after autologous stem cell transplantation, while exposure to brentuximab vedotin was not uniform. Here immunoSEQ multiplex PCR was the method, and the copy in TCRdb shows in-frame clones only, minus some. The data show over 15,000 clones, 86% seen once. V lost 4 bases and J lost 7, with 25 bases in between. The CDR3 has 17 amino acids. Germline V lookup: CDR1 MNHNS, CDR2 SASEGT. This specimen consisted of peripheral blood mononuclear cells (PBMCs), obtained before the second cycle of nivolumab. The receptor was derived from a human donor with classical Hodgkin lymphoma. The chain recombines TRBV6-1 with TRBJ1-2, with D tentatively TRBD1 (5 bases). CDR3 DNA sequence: TGTGCCAGCAGTGCCACCTTAAGGGACCCGAATCGGGGTGGCTACACCTTC. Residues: CASSATLRDPNRGGYTF.